This T cell receptor (beta chain) was documented in a study of blood T cell repertoires in COVID-19. As for the study in general: The United States, Italy and Spain were the sources of the acute and convalescent COVID-19 samples. T cells, B-cell-depleted T cells, or PBMCs provided the cDNA or gDNA that served as material.

Original methodology: Reference gene primers were amplified, and this amplification served to estimate nucleated cell counts. The protocol was immunoSEQ multiplex PCR, while the TCRdb copy is restricted to in-frame clones and leaves out a portion. V, J and clone size were drawn from that table, and D and trimming were deduced from the DNA. Among about 200,000 clones listed, around nine tenths were seen once. There are a few counts of this clone. Deletions cut 7 bases from V and 0 bases from J, with 12 bases between. The CDR3 sequence is 14 residues long. Germline CDR1 reads LGHDT; CDR2 reads YNNKEL (reference sequence).

The chain has TRBV3-1 (or the pseudogene TRBV3-2) and TRBJ1-1, with D hard to call. The specimen sequenced was peripheral blood. This clonotype was sampled from a woman aged 40-49 years who had recovered from COVID-19. CDR3 region: CASTRDNMNTEAFF. The CDR3 DNA sequence: TGTGCCAGCACCCGCGACAACATGAACACTGAAGCTTTCTTT.